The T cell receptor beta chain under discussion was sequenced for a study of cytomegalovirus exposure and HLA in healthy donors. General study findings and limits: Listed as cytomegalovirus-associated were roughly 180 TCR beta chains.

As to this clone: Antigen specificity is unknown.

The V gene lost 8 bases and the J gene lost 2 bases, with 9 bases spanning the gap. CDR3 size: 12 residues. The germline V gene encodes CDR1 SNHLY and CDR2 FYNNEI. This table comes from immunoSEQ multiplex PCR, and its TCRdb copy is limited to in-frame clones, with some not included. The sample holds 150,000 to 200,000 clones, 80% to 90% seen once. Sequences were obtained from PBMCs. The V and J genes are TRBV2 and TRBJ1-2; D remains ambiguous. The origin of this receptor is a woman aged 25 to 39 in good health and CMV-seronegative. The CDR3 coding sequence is TGTGCCAGCCTCGGCAGGAACTATGGCTACACCTTC. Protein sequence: CASLGRNYGYTF.